These T cell receptor beta chains were read from a single sample in a study of blood T cell repertoires in COVID-19. TCRdb's copy holds only in-frame clones and misses some; the assay was immunoSEQ multiplex PCR. The sample includes 150,000 to 200,000 clones, roughly 80% of them seen just once. The sample consisted of peripheral blood. These receptor sequences come from a man aged 60 to 69 with acute or convalescent COVID-19. Each CDR3 is given with its conserved first and last residue. A D gene is named only where the DNA matches it firmly. A clone size is listed for some rows: how often the clone was seen (once, few, many), or a class if it is expanded.

v_gene,abundance,j_gene,d_gene,CDR3aa,CDR3nt
TRBV28,.,TRBJ1-6,TRBD1,CASSPDRGSPLHF,TGTGCCAGCAGTCCCGACAGGGGTTCACCCCTCCACTTT
TRBV19,.,TRBJ1-2,TRBD1,CASRAGQDYGYTF,TGTGCCAGTAGAGCGGGACAGGACTATGGCTACACCTTC
TRBV4-3,.,TRBJ2-2,.,CASSQEPEDTGELFF,TGCGCCAGCAGCCAAGAACCGGAGGACACCGGGGAGCTGTTTTTT
TRBV5-1,.,TRBJ2-3,TRBD1,CASSLGGRGPVDTQYF,TGCGCCAGCAGCTTGGGGGGCAGGGGGCCCGTAGATACGCAGTATTTT
TRBV9,.,TRBJ2-7,TRBD1,CASSVGGQEYHEQYF,TGTGCCAGCAGCGTAGGCGGACAGGAGTACCACGAGCAGTACTTC
TRBV12-3/TRBV12-4,.,TRBJ2-7,.,CASGPVGGSEQYF,TGTGCCAGCGGACCGGTAGGGGGATCCGAGCAGTACTTC
TRBV6-5,once,TRBJ2-2,.,CASSYSPTGGYGELFF,TGTGCCAGCAGTTACTCGCCCACGGGTGGCTACGGGGAGCTGTTTTTT
TRBV3-1/TRBV3-2,.,TRBJ2-7,TRBD2,CASSQDRLAGGFYEQYF,TGTGCCAGCAGCCAAGATCGGCTAGCGGGGGGGTTCTACGAGCAGTACTTC
TRBV5-4,few,TRBJ2-7,.,CASSSQGKSYEQYF,TGTGCCAGCAGCTCCCAGGGGAAGTCCTACGAGCAGTACTTC
TRBV12-5,.,TRBJ2-7,.,CASVRGGAPYEQYF,TGTGCTAGTGTACGAGGAGGGGCCCCCTACGAGCAGTACTTC
TRBV27,.,TRBJ1-2,TRBD1,CASSPSTGEDNYGYTF,TGTGCCAGCAGTCCCTCGACAGGGGAGGACAACTATGGCTACACCTTC
TRBV5-1,.,TRBJ2-5,TRBD2,CASSLGLAGFETQYF,TGCGCCAGCAGCTTGGGACTAGCGGGGTTCGAGACCCAGTACTTC
TRBV9,.,TRBJ1-3,.,CASSVGGLSGNTIYF,TGTGCCAGCAGCGTAGGGGGACTCTCTGGAAACACCATATATTTT
TRBV15,.,TRBJ2-7,TRBD1,CATRGQATYEQYF,TGTGCCACCCGCGGACAGGCAACCTACGAGCAGTACTTC
TRBV10-1,.,TRBJ1-1,.,CASSESLKGGTNTEAFF,TGCGCCAGCAGTGAGTCGCTTAAGGGGGGGACCAACACTGAAGCTTTCTTT
TRBV10-3,.,TRBJ1-2,TRBD1,CAISGQGAGSGYTF,TGTGCCATCAGCGGGCAGGGGGCGGGTTCTGGCTACACCTTC
TRBV19,.,TRBJ2-5,.,CASSINRGETQYF,TGTGCCAGTAGTATAAACCGGGGAGAGACCCAGTACTTC
TRBV6-1,.,TRBJ1-1,.,CASSEFGEVLGNTEAFF,TGTGCCAGCAGTGAATTTGGGGAGGTTTTGGGGAACACTGAAGCTTTCTTT
TRBV4-3,.,TRBJ2-7,.,CASSQEGRESYEQYF,TGCGCCAGCAGCCAAGAGGGCAGGGAATCCTACGAGCAGTACTTC
TRBV9,.,TRBJ2-7,TRBD1,CASSPGGGTGYYEQYF,TGTGCCAGCAGTCCGGGAGGTGGGACAGGGTACTACGAGCAGTACTTC
TRBV6-5,.,TRBJ1-2,.,CASLGTLRGYTF,TGTGCCAGCTTAGGGACTTTGCGAGGCTACACCTTC
TRBV2,.,TRBJ2-5,TRBD2,CASSSGSFQETQYF,TGTGCCAGCAGTAGCGGGAGTTTTCAAGAGACCCAGTACTTC
TRBV7-3,.,TRBJ2-3,TRBD2,CASTTTSGGGTDTQYF,TGTGCCAGCACCACTACTAGCGGGGGGGGCACAGATACGCAGTATTTT
TRBV6-5,once,TRBJ2-6,.,CASRLNSGANVLTF,TGTGCCAGCAGACTCAACTCTGGGGCCAACGTCCTGACTTTC
TRBV3-1/TRBV3-2,once,TRBJ2-1,TRBD2,CASSQDWGGGEYNEQFF,TGTGCCAGCAGCCAAGATTGGGGCGGGGGGGAGTACAATGAGCAGTTCTTC
TRBV5-1,few,TRBJ2-3,.,CASSSALRGGLTSSTDTQYF,TGCGCCAGCAGCTCGGCCTTGAGGGGGGGACTCACATCTAGCACAGATACGCAGTATTTT
TRBV30,.,TRBJ1-1,TRBD1,CAWRALSNRGNTEAFF,TGTGCCTGGAGGGCCCTCTCGAACAGGGGAAACACTGAAGCTTTCTTT
TRBV29-1,.,TRBJ2-7,.,CSVEPGLGYEQYF,TGCAGCGTTGAACCGGGACTCGGCTACGAGCAGTACTTC
TRBV2,.,TRBJ2-7,TRBD1,CASRTGGSHEQYF,TGTGCCAGCAGGACAGGGGGCAGCCACGAGCAGTACTTC
TRBV7-2,.,TRBJ2-5,TRBD2,CASSFLGTTVQETQYF,TGTGCCAGCAGCTTCCTGGGGACTACCGTTCAAGAGACCCAGTACTTC
TRBV3-1/TRBV3-2,.,TRBJ2-5,TRBD2,CASRNSGGARETQYF,TGTGCCAGCAGAAATAGCGGGGGGGCCCGAGAGACCCAGTACTTC
TRBV13,once,TRBJ1-5,TRBD1,CASSEGQGKQPQHF,TGTGCCAGCAGCGAAGGACAGGGGAAACAGCCCCAGCATTTT
TRBV7-9,.,TRBJ1-4,TRBD1,CASSRGWDSLDEKLFF,TGTGCCAGCAGCCGTGGATGGGACAGTCTGGATGAAAAACTGTTTTTT
TRBV5-1,.,TRBJ1-1,.,CASSLVSNTEAFF,TGCGCCAGCAGCCTGGTCTCGAACACTGAAGCTTTCTTT
TRBV2,.,TRBJ2-2,TRBD1,CASSEGQGATGELFF,TGTGCCAGCAGTGAAGGTCAGGGGGCCACCGGGGAGCTGTTTTTT
TRBV7-9,once,TRBJ1-6,.,CASSQGLSPLHF,TGTGCCAGCAGCCAGGGGCTTTCACCCCTCCACTTT
TRBV25-1,few,TRBJ2-7,TRBD2,CASSEYGESGGKPYEQYF,TGTGCCAGCAGTGAATACGGGGAGTCGGGGGGGAAGCCTTACGAGCAGTACTTC
TRBV7-3,.,TRBJ1-6,.,CASSPGQLNSPLHF,TGTGCCAGCAGCCCAGGACAGCTTAATTCACCCCTCCACTTT
TRBV30,.,TRBJ2-6,.,CAWSRGGSGANVLTF,TGTGCCTGGAGTAGAGGGGGTTCTGGGGCCAACGTCCTGACTTTC